This T cell receptor (beta chain) originates from a study of T cell responses to AZD1222 COVID-19 vaccine. Study summary: Pooled samples include second doses given at about 4 or 12 weeks. Study observations and caveats: Sampling that yielded the repertoires occurred only after the peak T cell response. Clonal diversity may have been underestimated, and the donors were mostly white British, with more females than males. Compared with day 0, the breadth and depth of the Spike-specific TCR repertoire rose significantly after two doses of AZD1222.

This CDR3 spans 12 amino acids. Trimming left V 11 bases short and J 6 bases short, with 13 bases between. Some clones are missing from TCRdb's copy, which holds only in-frame ones; the method was immunoSEQ multiplex PCR. The table lists tens of thousands of clones, 75% to 85% of them singletons. A word on this clone: Its antigen is unidentified.

J is TRBJ1-4 and V is TRBV12-3 or TRBV12-4; D not resolved. Sequencing was performed on peripheral blood, taken on day 0 of AZD1222 vaccination. The sequence derives from an adult in good health. Written as DNA, the CDR3 is TGTGCCTCTTCGGGGAATGATGAAAAACTGTTTTTT. Translated, it gives CASSGNDEKLFF.